Following are 6 T cell receptor beta chains from one sample sequenced in a study of graft-versus-host responses after intestinal transplantation. Sequenced by immunoSEQ multiplex PCR; TCRdb stores in-frame clones only, minus some. The sample carries about 70,000 clones, nearly 90% recorded once. Which antigens these TCRs recognize remains unknown. Source: unstimulated CD8+ T cells sorted from spleen or lymph node cells, taken before transplant. These receptors originate from a human donor who was the organ donor for an intestinal transplant.

A few counts support this clone. The rearrangement links TRBV4-1 to TRBJ2-7; no clear D. With 1 base removed from V and 2 bases from J, the gap between germline ends came to 15 bases. This CDR3 comprises 16 residues. CDR1 is MGHRA and CDR2 is YSYEKL in the germline V gene. Here the CDR3 reads CASSQVGNGVPYEQYV. In nucleotides, the CDR3 is TGCGCCAGCAGCCAAGTCGGAAACGGAGTCCCCTACGAGCAGTACGTC.

This clone occurred a few times. The CDR3 nucleotides are TGTGCCAGCAGTTCCACAGGGTCCCTCTACAATGAGCAGTTCTTC. Residues: CASSSTGSLYNEQFF. The V call is TRBV6-6, the J call TRBJ2-1; D is possibly TRBD1 (6 bases). CDR1 MNHNY and CDR2 SVGAGI come from the germline V gene (reference sequence). Trimming shortened V by 4 bases and J by 3 bases, and 13 bases separated the two germline ends. This CDR3 contains 15 residues.

The chain recombines TRBV7-9 with TRBJ1-1, with TRBD1 matching over 8 bases. The length of the CDR3 is 13 residues. V shed 7 bases and J 7 bases; nucleotides not matched to a gene: 8. Germline V CDR1 and CDR2: SEHNR, FQNEAQ (reference sequence). Here the CDR3 reads CASTLTGGHEAFF. The CDR3 coding sequence is TGTGCCAGCACCCTTACAGGGGGGCATGAAGCTTTCTTT.

This chain links TRBV7-9 with TRBJ2-5; possibly TRBD2 for D (6 bases). CDR1 and CDR2 (germline): SEHNR, FQNEAQ (reference sequence). The CDR3 has 16 residues. V was pared by 1 base and J by 0 bases, with 12 bases between. CDR3 sequence reads: CASSLGSGEYQETQYF. The CDR3 DNA is TGTGCCAGCAGCTTAGGGTCGGGGGAATACCAAGAGACCCAGTACTTC. Variable domain in full (rest from reference TRBV7-9 and TRBJ2-5): DTGVSQNPRHKITKRGQNVTFRCDPISEHNRLYWYRQTLGQGPEFLTYFQNEAQLEKSRLLSDRFSAERPKGSFSTLEIQRTEQGDSAMYLCASSLGSGEYQETQYFGPGTRLLVL.

The genes are TRBV6-1 and TRBJ2-7; 7 bases map to TRBD1. The CDR3 totals 16 residues. Germline CDR1 MNHNS, CDR2 SASEGT. Germline trimming cut 3 bases from V and 0 bases from J; bases unmatched to any gene: 8. DNA for the CDR3: TGTGCCAGCAGTGACTTAGTGGACAGGAGCTCCTACGAGCAGTACGTC. It specifies CASSDLVDRSSYEQYV.

J is TRBJ2-2 and V is TRBV7-6; TRBD2 matches 9 bases. The CDR3 runs to 14 residues. J was trimmed by 5 bases and V by 7 bases; bases with no gene match: 5. The germline V gene has CDR1 SGHVS and CDR2 FNYEAQ. The CDR3 is CASTAGGRTGELFF. The CDR3 DNA sequence: TGTGCCAGCACCGCGGGGGGGCGAACCGGGGAGCTGTTTTTT.